This TCR beta chain is drawn from a study of T cells in Graves' hyperthyroidism and ophthalmopathy. Template material for amplifying TCR beta CDR3 regions consisted of RNA transcripts. During a first-round RT-PCR of the TCR CDR3, the HTBI primer set was used. TCRdb processed the multiplex PCR reads anew with MiXCR; each CDR3 protein has one entry. Among 600,000 to 750,000 distinct CDR3 sequences listed, approximately 15% were seen once. The study excluded patients with uncontrolled infection, other autoimmune disease, pregnancy or lactation. Diagnosing involved the use of clinical symptoms, serum thyroxine and TRAb, thyroid ultrasound and orbital computed tomography. The PBMCs had their origin in roughly 9.8 ml of fresh peripheral blood. General study findings and limits: In the blood, most expanded thyroid clonotypes above 0.001 appeared as well.

This clonotype was picked up many times. Antigen unknown. CDR3 length equals 15 residues. CDR1 and CDR2 from the germline V gene are MDHEN and SYDVKM. The J segment lost 6 bases and the V segment lost 8 bases, leaving 12 bases of the junction unmatched. The TCR originated in a man in his forties or fifties with Graves' hyperthyroidism. The chain employs TRBV28 and TRBJ2-1; 8 nucleotides align to TRBD2. Sequencing was performed on blood. The CDR3, as DNA: TGTGCCAGCTCCCGGGGGGGTCGTTCGGGCAATGAGCAGTTCTTC. Protein product: CASSRGGRSGNEQFF.